Following are 12 T cell receptor beta chains from one sample sequenced in a study of blood T cell repertoires in COVID-19. Assay used: immunoSEQ multiplex PCR; TCRdb lists only in-frame clones, some missing. Of 65,000 to 100,000 clones listed, roughly 80% were seen once; the top ten hold about 14%. The material sequenced was peripheral blood. The receptor set was obtained from a woman aged 80 or older with acute or convalescent COVID-19.

The V call is TRBV9, the J call TRBJ2-3; 8 nucleotides agree with TRBD2. In germline, CDR1 is SGDLS, CDR2 YYNGEE. The CDR3 runs 15 residues. After removal of 4 bases from V and 1 base from J, the junction contained 5 bases not matched to a gene. The CDR3 coding sequence is TGTGCCAGCAGCCCCCAAGCGGGGGGCACAGATACGCAGTATTTT. It codes for CASSPQAGGTDTQYF. Combining the CDR3 with reference TRBV9 and TRBJ2-3 gives the whole variable domain DSGVTQTPKHLITATGQRVTLRCSPRSGDLSVYWYQQSLDQGLQFLIQYYNGEERAKGNILERFSAQQFPDLHSELNLSSLELGDSALYFCASSPQAGGTDTQYFGPGTRLTVL.

The genes are TRBV6-6 and TRBJ1-2; 7 nucleotides align to TRBD1. Trimming cost V 0 bases and J 3 bases; bases outside gene matches: 4. This CDR3 spans 15 amino acids. Germline V gene sequence: CDR1 MNHNY, CDR2 SVGAGI (reference sequence). CDR3 in amino acids: CASSYSSQGDYGYTF. Here the CDR3 DNA reads TGTGCCAGCAGTTACTCGAGTCAGGGGGACTATGGCTACACCTTC.

The chain has TRBV6-5 and TRBJ2-7; tentative D call: TRBD2 (6 bases). V dropped 4 bases and J dropped 12 bases, with 25 bases sitting between them. CDR1 is MNHEY and CDR2 is SVGAGI in the germline V gene. The CDR3 length is 15 residues. As DNA, the CDR3 is TGTGCCAGCAGTTTGACTCGGGGGACTTTCTCTCTCTTGTACTTC. It translates to CASSLTRGTFSLLYF.

This clone was counted once. CDR3 sequence (DNA): TGTGCCACCAGCAGAGATGTCAGTCCTTGGAGTACTGAAGCTTTCTTT. Translating gives CATSRDVSPWSTEAFF. The chain joins TRBV15 to TRBJ1-1; the D is unclear. The germline gives CDR1 LNHNV, CDR2 YYDKDF (reference sequence). The V gene lost 0 bases and the J gene lost 5 bases, with 16 bases spanning the gap. The CDR3 contains 16 residues.

The sample holds one count of this clone. V and J are TRBV6-2 or TRBV6-3 and TRBJ2-2; the D gene is possibly TRBD2 (7 bases). V gave up 1 base and J gave up 3 bases, with 12 bases separating them. In germline, CDR1 is MNHEY, CDR2 SVGEGT. CDR3 size: 16 residues. CDR3 protein: CASSYWGGGHTGELFF. The CDR3 nucleotides read TGTGCCAGCAGTTACTGGGGCGGGGGCCACACCGGGGAGCTGTTTTTT.

The chain uses TRBV9 and TRBJ2-5; D may be TRBD1 (5 bases). CDR3 length: 12 residues. V lost 8 bases, J lost 1 base, and 9 bases lay in between. Germline V lookup: CDR1 SGDLS, CDR2 YYNGEE. CDR3 loop: CASSRGQETQYF. CDR3 coding DNA: TGTGCCAGTTCTAGGGGCCAAGAGACCCAGTACTTC.

V usage is TRBV27 and J usage is TRBJ2-4; 8 bases are shared with TRBD1. V was pared by 5 bases and J by 2 bases, with 5 bases of the junction left unmatched. The CDR3 is 15 residues long. The germline gives CDR1 MNHEY, CDR2 SMNVEV (reference sequence). The chain's CDR3 is CASSIDRGTKNIQYF. Here the CDR3 DNA reads TGTGCCAGCAGTATCGACAGGGGCACCAAAAACATTCAGTACTTC.

V usage is TRBV5-1 and J usage is TRBJ2-2; D remains ambiguous. Deletions cut 0 bases from V and 5 bases from J, with 8 bases between. CDR1 SGHRS and CDR2 YFSETQ come from the germline V gene. The CDR3 sequence is 14 residues long. The CDR3 DNA reads TGCGCCAGCAGCTTGGCCGGGTATACCGGGGAGCTGTTTTTT. Protein product: CASSLAGYTGELFF.

CDR3 loop: CAAGGLETQYF. CDR3 DNA: TGTGCCGCGGGGGGGCTGGAGACCCAGTACTTC. V is TRBV28 and J is TRBJ2-5, with 9 bases that match TRBD2. The CDR3 is 11 amino acids. CDR1 is MDHEN and CDR2 is SYDVKM in the germline V gene. V lost 11 bases, J lost 5 bases, and 3 bases stayed unmatched.

This clone appeared a single time. The genes are TRBV5-1 and TRBJ1-1; D possibly corresponds to TRBD1 (5 bases). Germline-derived CDR1 and CDR2 are SGHRS and YFSETQ. This CDR3 region has 14 residues. Between the trimmed V and J ends, which lost 7 bases and 2 bases, there was a span of 15 bases. CDR3 nucleotides: TGCGCCAGCTCCTCAGCGGGGGGAAACACTGAAGCTTTCTTT. Translated, it gives CASSSAGGNTEAFF.

This clone came up once. The genes are TRBV10-1 and TRBJ1-3; D is unresolved. V dropped 6 bases and J dropped 0 bases, with 6 bases sitting between them. The CDR3 consists of 13 residues. In germline, CDR1 is WNHNN, CDR2 SYGVQD (reference sequence). For the CDR3, the DNA is TGCGCCAGCAGCCCGAGCTCTGGAAACACCATATATTTT. Translation gives CASSPSSGNTIYF.

The V and J genes are TRBV11-1 and TRBJ2-1, with 7 positions matching TRBD2. This CDR3 comprises 14 residues. The junction had 9 bases not matched to a gene; V was cut back by 5 bases and J by 8 bases. Germline V CDR1 and CDR2: SGHAT, FQDESV (reference sequence). As DNA, the CDR3 is TGTGCCAGCAGCCTCGGACTAGAGATGGATGAGCAGTTCTTC. Amino acid sequence: CASSLGLEMDEQFF.